A selection of T cell receptor beta chains follows, all from one sample in a study of brain T cells in children with intractable seizures. Assay: immunoSEQ multiplex PCR; the TCRdb copy retains only in-frame clones and omits some. The profile shows 50,000 to 75,000 clones, approximately 95% of them singletons. The source was peripheral blood, collected at surgery. The source is a boy in the first two years of life with focal cortical dysplasia and intractable seizures. The CDR3 runs from the conserved cysteine through the conserved F or W. A D gene is named only where the DNA matches it firmly. Only some rows state a clone size, as once, few, many or a class for expanded clones.

j_gene: TRBJ1-4; v_gene: TRBV18; d_gene: -; len: 15; abundance: -; CDR3nt: TGTGCCAGCTCACCTCAGGGTCCCACTAATGAAAAACTGTTTTTT; CDR3aa: CASSPQGPTNEKLFF
j_gene: TRBJ2-1; v_gene: TRBV3-1/TRBV3-2; d_gene: -; len: 13; abundance: -; CDR3nt: TGTGCCAGCAGCCAAGAGGTATGCTACGGGCAGTTCTTC; CDR3aa: CASSQEVCYGQFF
j_gene: TRBJ2-1; v_gene: TRBV6-2/TRBV6-3; d_gene: -; len: 18; abundance: -; CDR3nt: TGTGCCAGCAGTTACTCGACAGCGCGGGACCCCATCTACAATGAGCAGTTCTTC; CDR3aa: CASSYSTARDPIYNEQFF
j_gene: TRBJ1-1; v_gene: TRBV6-6; d_gene: -; len: 13; abundance: -; CDR3nt: TGTGCCAGCAGTTACTCTGCCGGGGGAGAGGCTTTCTTT; CDR3aa: CASSYSAGGEAFF
j_gene: TRBJ1-6; v_gene: TRBV6-5; d_gene: -; len: 12; abundance: -; CDR3nt: TGTGCCAGCAGTTACTTGGGGGGTACCCTCCACTTT; CDR3aa: CASSYLGGTLHF
j_gene: TRBJ1-2; v_gene: TRBV5-8; d_gene: -; len: 14; abundance: -; CDR3nt: TGTGCCAGCAGCTTGGGCAGAAATAACTATGGCTACACCTTC; CDR3aa: CASSLGRNNYGYTF
j_gene: TRBJ2-1; v_gene: TRBV6-2/TRBV6-3; d_gene: TRBD2; len: 17; abundance: -; CDR3nt: TGTGCCAGCAGTTACCCCTTAGCGGGGAGCTCCTACAATGAGCAGTTCTTC; CDR3aa: CASSYPLAGSSYNEQFF
j_gene: TRBJ2-2; v_gene: TRBV6-2/TRBV6-3; d_gene: -; len: 13; abundance: once; CDR3nt: TGTGCCAGCAGTTACCCGAACACCGGGGAGCTGTTTTTT; CDR3aa: CASSYPNTGELFF
j_gene: TRBJ1-6; v_gene: TRBV6-5; d_gene: TRBD1; len: 15; abundance: -; CDR3nt: TGTGCCAGCAGTTACTCTCGGACAGGGGGTTCACCCCTCCACTTT; CDR3aa: CASSYSRTGGSPLHF
j_gene: TRBJ2-3; v_gene: TRBV6-2/TRBV6-3; d_gene: TRBD2; len: 16; abundance: once; CDR3nt: TGTGCCAGCAGCCAAGTAGCGGGAGCTCTGACAGATACGCAGTATTTT; CDR3aa: CASSQVAGALTDTQYF
j_gene: TRBJ1-5; v_gene: TRBV19; d_gene: -; len: 13; abundance: -; CDR3nt: TGTGCCAGTAGTATCAGGGACAATCAGCCCCAGCATTTT; CDR3aa: CASSIRDNQPQHF
j_gene: TRBJ2-5; v_gene: TRBV7-2; d_gene: -; len: 19; abundance: -; CDR3nt: TGTGCCAGCAGCCAAACCTTTAAGGGGACGGCCGTAGGTAGGGAGACCCAGTACTTC; CDR3aa: CASSQTFKGTAVGRETQYF
j_gene: TRBJ2-6; v_gene: TRBV24-1; d_gene: -; len: 16; abundance: -; CDR3nt: TGTGCCACCAGTGATTTACGGGGTTCTGGGGCCAACGTCCTGACTTTC; CDR3aa: CATSDLRGSGANVLTF
j_gene: TRBJ1-6; v_gene: TRBV27; d_gene: TRBD1; len: 17; abundance: -; CDR3nt: TGTGCCAGCAGCCCCGCCCCAGGGGGCTCCTATAATTCACCCCTCCACTTT; CDR3aa: CASSPAPGGSYNSPLHF
j_gene: TRBJ2-1; v_gene: TRBV2; d_gene: TRBD2; len: 15; abundance: -; CDR3nt: TGTGCCAGCAAGCAACTAGCGGGAGCTGCCGATGAGCAGTTCTTC; CDR3aa: CASKQLAGAADEQFF
j_gene: TRBJ1-1; v_gene: TRBV6-6; d_gene: -; len: 16; abundance: -; CDR3nt: TGTGCCAGCAGTCACAGGGCGGGGGGACTAGACACTGAAGCTTTCTTT; CDR3aa: CASSHRAGGLDTEAFF
j_gene: TRBJ1-2; v_gene: TRBV29-1; d_gene: TRBD1; len: 13; abundance: -; CDR3nt: TGCAGCGTAGAGACAGGGATGGACTATGGCTACACCTTC; CDR3aa: CSVETGMDYGYTF
j_gene: TRBJ2-1; v_gene: TRBV12-3/TRBV12-4; d_gene: -; len: 13; abundance: -; CDR3nt: TGTGCCAGCAGTTTATACGAGCGGGCAGGAGGGTTCTTC; CDR3aa: CASSLYERAGGFF
j_gene: TRBJ1-3; v_gene: TRBV7-9; d_gene: -; len: 15; abundance: -; CDR3nt: TGTGCCAGCAGCGCGACAGAGAACTCTGGAAACACCATATATTTT; CDR3aa: CASSATENSGNTIYF
j_gene: TRBJ1-2; v_gene: TRBV7-3; d_gene: TRBD1; len: 15; abundance: -; CDR3nt: TGTGCCAGCAGCTTAACGGGACAGGGTGTCTATGGCTACACCTTC; CDR3aa: CASSLTGQGVYGYTF
j_gene: TRBJ2-7; v_gene: TRBV7-2; d_gene: TRBD2; len: 17; abundance: -; CDR3nt: TGTGCCAGCAGCCGGACTAGCGGGGCGCTCAGTTCCTACGAGCAGTACTTC; CDR3aa: CASSRTSGALSSYEQYF
j_gene: TRBJ1-5; v_gene: TRBV19; d_gene: -; len: 20; abundance: -; CDR3nt: TGTGCCAGTAGTACCCCCATCTCTGACGACGGCTTCTATAGCAATCAGCCCCAGCATTTT; CDR3aa: CASSTPISDDGFYSNQPQHF
j_gene: TRBJ2-1; v_gene: TRBV11-1; d_gene: -; len: 14; abundance: once; CDR3nt: TGTGCCAGCAGCTTCCAGCCTTCCTACAATGAGCAGTTCTTC; CDR3aa: CASSFQPSYNEQFF
j_gene: TRBJ1-5; v_gene: TRBV19; d_gene: -; len: 14; abundance: -; CDR3nt: TGTGCCAGTAGCCACGACAGACTCGCTCAGCCCCAGCATTTT; CDR3aa: CASSHDRLAQPQHF
j_gene: TRBJ1-1; v_gene: TRBV20-1; d_gene: -; len: 11; abundance: -; CDR3nt: TGCAGTGCTAAAGGGACCACTGAAGCTTTCTTT; CDR3aa: CSAKGTTEAFF
j_gene: TRBJ2-1; v_gene: TRBV6-5; d_gene: TRBD1; len: 14; abundance: -; CDR3nt: TGTGCCAGCAGTTGGGACAGGGGTACAGGTGAGCAGTTCTTC; CDR3aa: CASSWDRGTGEQFF
j_gene: TRBJ2-5; v_gene: TRBV4-1; d_gene: TRBD2; len: 16; abundance: once; CDR3nt: TGCGCCAGCAGCCAAGAAGGGGTCGGGGGGCAAGAGACCCAGTACTTC; CDR3aa: CASSQEGVGGQETQYF
j_gene: TRBJ2-3; v_gene: TRBV19; d_gene: -; len: 14; abundance: -; CDR3nt: TGTGCCAGTAGTATAGTTGGGGAAACAGATACGCAGTATTTT; CDR3aa: CASSIVGETDTQYF
j_gene: TRBJ1-2; v_gene: TRBV5-8; d_gene: -; len: 12; abundance: -; CDR3nt: TGTGCCAGCAGCCCCGGCAACTATGGCTACACCTTC; CDR3aa: CASSPGNYGYTF
j_gene: TRBJ1-2; v_gene: TRBV7-3; d_gene: TRBD1; len: 14; abundance: -; CDR3nt: TGTGCCAGCAGCATCACGGGACAGGGGTACGGCTACACCTTC; CDR3aa: CASSITGQGYGYTF
j_gene: TRBJ2-3; v_gene: TRBV19; d_gene: TRBD1; len: 15; abundance: -; CDR3nt: TGTGCCAGTAGCTCACGGACAGGGGACACAGATACGCAGTATTTT; CDR3aa: CASSSRTGDTDTQYF
j_gene: TRBJ1-1; v_gene: TRBV19; d_gene: TRBD1; len: 16; abundance: -; CDR3nt: TGTGCCAGTAGTAATCGGGGTAAGGGGGCGGGCGCTGAAGCTTTCTTT; CDR3aa: CASSNRGKGAGAEAFF
j_gene: TRBJ1-2; v_gene: TRBV19; d_gene: -; len: 13; abundance: -; CDR3nt: TGTGCCAGTAGTATAGTAGAAGGATACGGCTACACCTTC; CDR3aa: CASSIVEGYGYTF